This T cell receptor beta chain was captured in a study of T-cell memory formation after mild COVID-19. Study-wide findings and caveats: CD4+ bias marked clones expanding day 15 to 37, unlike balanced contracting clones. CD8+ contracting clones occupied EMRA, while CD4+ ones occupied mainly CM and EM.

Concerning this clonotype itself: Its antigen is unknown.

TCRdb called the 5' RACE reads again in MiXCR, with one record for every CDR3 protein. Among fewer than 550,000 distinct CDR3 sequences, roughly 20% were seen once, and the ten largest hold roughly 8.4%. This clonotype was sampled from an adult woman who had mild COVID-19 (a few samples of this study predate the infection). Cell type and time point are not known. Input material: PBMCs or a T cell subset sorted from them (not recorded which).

The CDR3 DNA reads as TGCGCCAGCAGCTTGGAGCCGCAAGAGACCCAGTACTTC. Translation gives CASSLEPQETQYF. The chain carries TRBV5-1 and TRBJ2-5, with no clear D. CDR1 SGHRS and CDR2 YFSETQ come from the germline V gene. The CDR3 has 13 amino acids. V was trimmed by 0 bases and J by 2 bases, leaving 5 bases between them.